Shown below are 31 T cell receptor beta chains from a single sample sequenced in a study of OX40 agonist ivuxolimab in advanced cancers. Measured with immunoSEQ multiplex PCR; TCRdb has only the in-frame clones, and not every one. The data contain tens of thousands of clones, 80% to 90% of them singletons. Specimen: CD4+ or CD8+ T cells sorted from blood, collected in a trial of the OX40 agonist ivuxolimab. The receptors derive from an adult with an advanced solid tumor such as melanoma, head and neck, liver or kidney cancer.

The chain combines TRBV29-1 with TRBJ2-6, with 9 nucleotides matching TRBD1. The CDR3 is 17 residues long. Per germline, CDR1 SQVTM and CDR2 ANQGSEA. V lost 7 bases, J lost 1 base, and 11 bases stayed unmatched. CDR3 nucleotide sequence: TGCAGCGCTGAGACGGGACAGGGCTCTTCTGGGGCCAACGTCCTGACTTTC. It translates to CSAETGQGSSGANVLTF.

The chain combines TRBV7-2 with TRBJ2-5; no firm D call. Trimming took off 3 bases at V and 5 bases at J, with 10 bases between the two ends. The CDR3 is 13 amino acids. Germline V gene lookup returns CDR1 SGHTA and CDR2 FQGNSA. This CDR3 reads CASSFGKAETQYF. Written as DNA, the CDR3 is TGTGCCAGCAGCTTCGGAAAAGCGGAGACCCAGTACTTC.

The gene calls are TRBV19 and TRBJ1-3; no definite D call. The germline V and J ends were trimmed by 7 bases and 4 bases, with 8 bases remaining between them. Per the germline V gene, CDR1 is LNHDA and CDR2 is SQIVND (reference sequence). The CDR3 loop spans 12 amino acids. In nucleotides, the CDR3 is TGTGCCAGTAATATTTTGGGAAACACCATATATTTT. Translated, it gives CASNILGNTIYF.

This chain links TRBV18 with TRBJ2-3; D uncertain. Germline V gene data show CDR1 as KGHSH and CDR2 as LQKENI. V was trimmed by 6 bases and J by 2 bases, leaving 15 bases between them. This CDR3 comprises 15 residues. CDR3 DNA: TGTGCCAGCTCCTACTCAGACACTAACACAGATACGCAGTATTTT. Protein product: CASSYSDTNTDTQYF.

V gene TRBV19 combines with J gene TRBJ2-6; D gene uncertain. The CDR3 extends over 18 amino acids. Trimming took off 2 bases at V and 0 bases at J, with 14 bases between the two ends. The germline V gene has CDR1 LNHDA and CDR2 SQIVND (reference sequence). CDR3 sequence reads: CASSIRGPTYSGANVLTF. Written as DNA, the CDR3 is TGTGCCAGTAGTATACGCGGACCTACTTACTCTGGGGCCAACGTCCTGACTTTC.

V gene TRBV18 combines with J gene TRBJ2-3; perhaps D is TRBD1 or TRBD2 (5 bases each). There are 16 residues in the CDR3. The V end was cut by 0 bases, the J end by 0 bases, with 10 bases between. Germline lookup yields CDR1 KGHSH and CDR2 LQKENI. The CDR3 DNA reads as TGTGCCAGCTCACCACCTCGGGGCAGGAGCACAGATACGCAGTATTTT. Protein product: CASSPPRGRSTDTQYF.

The chain couples TRBV27 to TRBJ1-2; D is unresolved. Trimming took 7 bases from V and 4 from J, leaving 19 bases between them. The CDR3 is made up of 15 amino acids. Germline V gene data show CDR1 as MNHEY and CDR2 as SMNVEV (reference sequence). The CDR3 here is CASTLRPGVGYGYTF. The CDR3 coding sequence is TGTGCCAGCACCTTGCGACCGGGAGTGGGCTATGGCTACACCTTC.

The chain recombines TRBV11-3 with TRBJ2-1; D is possibly TRBD2 (6 bases). The CDR3 length is 18 residues. Germline loops: CDR1 SGHNT, CDR2 YENEEA. With 0 bases removed from V and 7 bases from J, the gap between germline ends came to 22 bases. The CDR3 DNA reads as TGTGCCAGCAGCTTAGATACCTATCTCCGGGAGAGGAGGAATGAGCAGTTCTTC. Encoded protein: CASSLDTYLRERRNEQFF.

This chain connects TRBV7-8 to TRBJ2-7; the match to TRBD1 covers 7 bases. This CDR3 contains 14 residues. Unmatched junction bases numbered 1, after V lost 1 base and J lost 1 base. Germline CDR1 is SGHVS and CDR2 is FQNEAQ. The CDR3 loop is CASSLEGQSYEQYF. CDR3 DNA: TGTGCCAGCAGCTTAGAGGGACAGTCCTACGAGCAGTACTTC. Full variable domain (outside the CDR3, taken from reference TRBV7-8 and TRBJ2-7): GAGVSQSPRYKVAKRGQDVALRCDPISGHVSLFWYQQALGQGPEFLTYFQNEAQLDKSGLPSDRFFAERPEGSVSTLKIQRTQQEDSAVYLCASSLEGQSYEQYFGPGTRLTVT.

This clone was counted a few times. The rearrangement uses TRBV5-5 and TRBJ2-3; TRBD2 matches at 9 bases. Trimming cost V 4 bases and J 0 bases; bases outside gene matches: 6. There are 16 residues in the CDR3. From germline, CDR1 is SGHKS and CDR2 YYEKEE (reference sequence). Here the CDR3 reads CASSAGLAQSTDTQYF. The DNA of the CDR3 is TGTGCCAGCAGCGCGGGACTAGCTCAGAGCACAGATACGCAGTATTTT.

The J gene is TRBJ2-1, the V gene TRBV7-3; TRBD1 aligns across 8 bases. Trimming cost V 6 bases and J 0 bases; bases outside gene matches: 4. The CDR3 totals 15 residues. Germline V gene data show CDR1 as SGHTA and CDR2 as FQGTGA. CDR3 coding DNA: TGTGCCAGCAGGGCAACAGGGGGCTCCTACAATGAGCAGTTCTTC. Its translation is CASRATGGSYNEQFF.

This clone was seen more than once but under ten times. The J gene is TRBJ2-2, the V gene TRBV4-2, with TRBD2 identical over 9 bases. The germline gives CDR1 LGHNA, CDR2 YNFKEQ. J gave up 0 bases and V 0 bases, and 2 bases lay outside the gene matches. This CDR3 is 17 amino acids long. For the CDR3, the DNA is TGTGCCAGCAGCCAAGAAGCTAGCGGGGCGAACACCGGGGAGCTGTTTTTT. The encoded protein is CASSQEASGANTGELFF.

The V gene is TRBV5-5, the J gene TRBJ2-1; D perhaps matches TRBD2 (5 bases). CDR1 SGHKS and CDR2 YYEKEE come from the germline V gene (reference sequence). The V and J ends lost 3 bases and 5 bases respectively, with 18 bases between them. The length of the CDR3 is 16 residues. In DNA form, the CDR3 reads TGTGCCAGCAGCTCGGGCCCGAGACTACAAAACAATGAGCAGTTCTTC. Translated, it gives CASSSGPRLQNNEQFF.

The J gene is TRBJ2-3, the V gene TRBV5-1, with 7 bases matching TRBD2. J was trimmed by 5 bases and V by 4 bases; bases with no gene match: 10. The CDR3 has 15 residues. From germline, CDR1 is SGHRS and CDR2 YFSETQ. The CDR3 here is CASSPAAGLGDTQYF. CDR3 nucleotide sequence: TGCGCCAGCAGCCCCGCAGCGGGATTGGGAGATACGCAGTATTTT.

The chain carries TRBV19 and TRBJ2-7, with a tentative D call TRBD2 (7 bases). Germline CDR1 LNHDA, CDR2 SQIVND (reference sequence). The CDR3 has 13 residues. Trimming pared 6 bases from V and 5 bases from J, leaving 14 bases between. CDR3 in amino acids: CASRGGGGHEQYF. The CDR3 DNA reads TGTGCCAGTAGGGGAGGGGGAGGCCACGAGCAGTACTTC.

This clone was seen only a few times. The V call is TRBV30, the J call TRBJ2-7, with D perhaps assigned TRBD1 or TRBD2 (6 bases each). V lost 2 bases to trimming and J lost 3 bases, with 11 bases between them. This CDR3 contains 13 residues. CDR1 is GTSNPN and CDR2 is SVGIG in the germline V gene (reference sequence). CDR3 amino acids: CAWSYGGFYEQYF. In DNA form, the CDR3 reads TGTGCCTGGAGTTACGGGGGCTTCTACGAGCAGTACTTC.

This chain connects TRBV19 to TRBJ1-2; D possibly corresponds to TRBD1 (5 bases). This CDR3 is built from 13 residues. Trimming pared 8 bases from V and 6 bases from J, leaving 16 bases between. CDR1 and CDR2 (germline): LNHDA, SQIVND (reference sequence). The CDR3 is CASGYVTADGYTF. CDR3 nucleotides: TGTGCCAGTGGCTACGTGACAGCAGATGGCTACACCTTC.

This chain joins TRBV5-1 and TRBJ1-1; no firm D call. CDR1 SGHRS and CDR2 YFSETQ come from the germline V gene. This CDR3 spans 14 amino acids. V dropped 3 bases and J dropped 1 base, with 10 bases sitting between them. The CDR3 coding sequence is TGCGCCAGCAGCTCCACAGTGGGGAACACTGAAGCTTTCTTT. Amino acid sequence: CASSSTVGNTEAFF.

The sample holds one count of this clone. The chain recombines TRBV5-1 with TRBJ2-1, with 7 bases fitting TRBD1. V trimming: 1 base; J trimming: 0 bases; junction bases outside the gene matches: 4. CDR3 length equals 16 residues. Looked up from germline, CDR1 is SGHRS and CDR2 is YFSETQ. This CDR3 reads CASSLTGDSSYNEQFF. CDR3 DNA sequence: TGCGCCAGCAGCTTGACTGGGGACAGCTCCTACAATGAGCAGTTCTTC.

The sample holds a few counts of this clone. This chain connects TRBV18 to TRBJ1-5; D gene uncertain. The V and J ends lost 6 bases and 8 bases respectively, with 14 bases between them. The CDR3 is 13 residues long. Germline CDR1 KGHSH, CDR2 LQKENI. DNA for the CDR3: TGTGCCAGCTCCCGGGAAAAAGAGGAGCCCCAGCATTTT. This translates into CASSREKEEPQHF.

The rearrangement links TRBV27 to TRBJ2-1, with 8 bases aligning to TRBD2. The germline V gene encodes CDR1 MNHEY and CDR2 SMNVEV (reference sequence). Unmatched junction bases numbered 9, after V lost 6 bases and J lost 14 bases. The CDR3 runs to 12 residues. The CDR3 bases are TGTGCCAGCAGCCTGCCGGGAGGGAATAAGTTCTTC. Amino acid sequence: CASSLPGGNKFF.

This sequence joins TRBV18 and TRBJ2-7; perhaps TRBD2 as D (6 bases). Trimming pared 6 bases from V and 2 bases from J, leaving 14 bases between. The length of the CDR3 is 14 residues. Germline CDR1 reads KGHSH; CDR2 reads LQKENI. Here the CDR3 DNA reads TGTGCCAGCTCCCAAGCGGGCCCCCCCTACGAGCAGTACTTC. Protein: CASSQAGPPYEQYF.

The rearrangement uses TRBV7-9 and TRBJ2-3, with D tentatively TRBD2 (6 bases). The CDR3 spans 16 residues. Germline V gene sequence: CDR1 SEHNR, CDR2 FQNEAQ (reference sequence). V lost 1 base and J 4 bases, leaving 15 bases between the germline ends. This CDR3 is CASSLGASGWADTQYF. The CDR3 DNA reads TGTGCCAGCAGCTTAGGGGCGAGCGGGTGGGCAGATACGCAGTATTTT. The whole variable domain, remainder taken from reference TRBV7-9 and TRBJ2-3, is DTGVSQNPRHKITKRGQNVTFRCDPISEHNRLYWYRQTLGQGPEFLTYFQNEAQLEKSRLLSDRFSAERPKGSFSTLEIQRTEQGDSAMYLCASSLGASGWADTQYFGPGTRLTVL.

Regarding this clone: Mismatch with germline at one junction end may stem from a read error. The chain uses TRBV18 and TRBJ2-5; the D call may be TRBD1 or TRBD2 (5 bases each). The V gene's germline CDR1 is KGHSH and CDR2 LQKENI. CDR3 length equals 16 residues. CDR3 sequence reads: CASSAPSQGEGETQYF. CDR3 nucleotides: TGTGCCAGCTCAGCACCCTCCCAGGGAGAGGGTGAGACCCAGTACTTC.

This clone was recorded only once. This sequence joins TRBV5-1 and TRBJ2-2; D gene ambiguous. The germline V and J ends were trimmed by 3 bases and 5 bases, with 8 bases remaining between them. The CDR3 spans 13 residues. The V gene's germline CDR1 is SGHRS and CDR2 YFSETQ. Here the CDR3 DNA reads TGCGCCAGCAGCTCGATAGGGACCGGGGAGCTGTTTTTT. It translates to CASSSIGTGELFF.

V gene TRBV4-2 combines with J gene TRBJ1-1, with 10 bases aligning to TRBD1. The CDR3 is 16 residues long. Unmatched junction bases numbered 6, after V lost 1 base and J lost 4 bases. The V gene's germline CDR1 is LGHNA and CDR2 YNFKEQ. DNA for the CDR3: TGTGCCAGCAGCCAAGGGACAGGGGGGATGTTCACTGAAGCTTTCTTT. Encoded protein: CASSQGTGGMFTEAFF.

The genes are TRBV19 and TRBJ2-7, with 12 bases fitting TRBD2. The V and J ends lost 1 base and 6 bases, in that order; junction bases with no gene match: 4. The germline gives CDR1 LNHDA, CDR2 SQIVND (reference sequence). The CDR3 has 15 amino acids. CDR3 sequence reads: CASSIGLAGVSEQYF. The CDR3 DNA reads TGTGCCAGTAGTATAGGACTAGCGGGAGTGAGCGAGCAGTACTTC.

This chain links TRBV18 with TRBJ1-1, with D hard to call. V was cut by 2 bases and J by 3 bases, with 13 bases left in between. The CDR3 length is 15 residues. Germline CDR1 KGHSH, CDR2 LQKENI. The CDR3 coding sequence is TGTGCCAGCTCACCAGGGCAGGTCCGGGACACTGAAGCTTTCTTT. Translated, it gives CASSPGQVRDTEAFF.

The rearrangement links TRBV2 to TRBJ2-1; D unclear. The CDR3 is 14 residues long. Trimming shortened V by 5 bases and J by 0 bases, and 8 bases separated the two germline ends. Germline V CDR1 and CDR2: SNHLY, FYNNEI. The CDR3, as DNA: TGTGCCAGCAGTCCTAGGAACTCCTACAATGAGCAGTTCTTC. Protein product: CASSPRNSYNEQFF.

Written as DNA, the CDR3 is TGTGCCAGCAGCCCCAAACCCGGGGCCATCGGCTACACCTTC. This codes for CASSPKPGAIGYTF. This chain uses TRBV9 with TRBJ1-2; D is possibly TRBD1 (5 bases). Trimming removed 4 bases from V and 8 bases from J, with 18 bases in between. The CDR3 length is 14 residues. CDR1 and CDR2 from the germline V gene are SGDLS and YYNGEE.

V and J are TRBV5-6 and TRBJ2-7; TRBD1 matches at 10 bases. CDR1 SGHDT and CDR2 YYEEEE come from the germline V gene. V was clipped by 2 bases and J by 5 bases; unmatched bases: 7. CDR3 length equals 15 residues. CDR3: CASSFRDRGGNEQYF. CDR3 bases: TGTGCCAGCAGCTTCCGGGACAGGGGCGGCAACGAGCAGTACTTC. The variable domain in full, with the rest retrieved from reference TRBV5-6 and TRBJ2-7, is DAGVTQSPTHLIKTRGQQVTLRCSPKSGHDTVSWYQQALGQGPQFIFQYYEEEERQRGNFPDRFSGHQFPNYSSELNVNALLLGDSALYLCASSFRDRGGNEQYFGPGTRLTVT.